Listed here is a single TCR beta chain. Some clones are missing from TCRdb's copy, which holds only in-frame ones; the method was immunoSEQ multiplex PCR. Of a few hundred thousand clones listed, approximately 92% were seen once; the top ten hold 6% to 7%. This entry comes from a study of control samples from healthy donors and cancer patients. Sequencing input: PBMCs. The source of this sequence is a man in his forties with head and neck cancer.

The CDR3: CASSLERVSTEAFF. DNA for the CDR3: TGTGCCAGCAGCTTAGAAAGGGTTAGTACTGAAGCTTTCTTT. This chain connects TRBV13 to TRBJ1-1; unclear D gene. The CDR3 spans 14 residues. Germline-derived CDR1 and CDR2 are PRHDT and FYEKMQ (reference sequence). V dropped 1 base and J dropped 5 bases, with 11 bases sitting between them.